These 22 T cell receptor beta chains originate from one sample sequenced in a study of shared clonotypes between healthy human individuals. Terminally differentiated effector memory CD45RA+ cells were excluded by CCR7 positive selection of CD45RO-negative cells. Here immunoSEQ multiplex PCR was the method, and the copy in TCRdb shows in-frame clones only, minus some. The sample shows about 820,000 clones, around 93% of them seen only once. Material for sequencing was naive CD8+ T cells sorted from blood. The receptors derive from a man younger than 40 in good health.

The chain combines TRBV5-5 with TRBJ1-1; D gene ambiguous. CDR1 and CDR2 (germline): SGHKS, YYEKEE (reference sequence). CDR3 length: 13 amino acids. Trimming pared 1 base from V and 7 bases from J, leaving 11 bases between. Here the CDR3 reads CASSLLESGEAFF. CDR3 in DNA: TGTGCCAGCAGCTTGCTGGAAAGCGGTGAAGCTTTCTTT.

The rearrangement joins TRBV15 to TRBJ2-7, with 7 bases that match TRBD1. V lost 10 bases, J lost 0 bases, and 6 bases stayed unmatched. Germline CDR1 and CDR2: LNHNV and YYDKDF (reference sequence). This CDR3 has 13 residues. The CDR3 spells CAIGTVSSYEQYF. Here the CDR3 DNA reads TGTGCCATCGGGACAGTTAGCTCCTACGAGCAGTACTTC. Based on the CDR3 plus reference TRBV15 and TRBJ2-7, the full variable domain is DAMVIQNPRYQVTQFGKPVTLSCSQTLNHNVMYWYQQKSSQAPKLLFHYYDKDFNNEADTPDNFQSRRPNTSFCFLDIRSPGLGDTAMYLCAIGTVSSYEQYFGPGTRLTVT.

V is TRBV9 and J is TRBJ2-1; D not certain. The germline CDR1 and CDR2 sequences are SGDLS and YYNGEE. Trimming pared 8 bases from V and 8 bases from J, leaving 8 bases between. CDR3 length: 10 residues. CDR3 residues: CASGDDEQFF. DNA for the CDR3: TGTGCCAGTGGAGACGATGAGCAGTTCTTC. Full variable domain (missing parts from reference TRBV9 and TRBJ2-1): DSGVTQTPKHLITATGQRVTLRCSPRSGDLSVYWYQQSLDQGLQFLIQYYNGEERAKGNILERFSAQQFPDLHSELNLSSLELGDSALYFCASGDDEQFFGPGTRLTVL.

The rearrangement uses TRBV9 and TRBJ2-2; 11 nucleotides match TRBD2. Germline V lookup: CDR1 SGDLS, CDR2 YYNGEE. This CDR3 is 16 amino acids long. After removal of 4 bases from V and 2 bases from J, the junction contained 4 bases not matched to a gene. CDR3 in DNA: TGTGCCAGCAGCCCAGGGACTAGCGGAAACACCGGGGAGCTGTTTTTT. Translation gives CASSPGTSGNTGELFF.

The chain combines TRBV25-1 with TRBJ2-5; 10 bases agree with TRBD2. The CDR3 spans 15 residues. Germline V lookup: CDR1 MGHDK, CDR2 SYGVNS. V lost 2 bases to trimming and J lost 3 bases; unmatched junction nucleotides: 3. The CDR3 bases are TGTGCCAGCAGTGAAACAGGACTAGCGGAAGAGACCCAGTACTTC. Protein product: CASSETGLAEETQYF.

The chain joins TRBV7-2 to TRBJ2-2, with D uncertain. CDR3 length: 15 residues. Per the germline V gene, CDR1 is SGHTA and CDR2 is FQGNSA. Deletions cut 4 bases from V and 7 bases from J, with 16 bases between. This chain's CDR3 is CASSSILGLVGELFF. CDR3 in DNA: TGTGCCAGCAGCTCGATTTTGGGCCTCGTCGGGGAGCTGTTTTTT.

The chain joins TRBV28 to TRBJ2-3; 13 positions match TRBD2. Germline assignment: CDR1 MDHEN and CDR2 SYDVKM. V lost 5 bases, J lost 4 bases, and 9 bases stayed unmatched. The CDR3 loop spans 17 amino acids. The chain's CDR3 is CASSQGLAGNVADTQYF. In DNA form, the CDR3 reads TGTGCCAGCAGTCAGGGACTAGCGGGAAATGTGGCAGATACGCAGTATTTT.

This clone was recorded once. This sequence joins TRBV29-1 and TRBJ2-5; D gene uncertain. CDR1 is SQVTM and CDR2 is ANQGSEA in the germline V gene. Trimming left V 0 bases short and J 2 bases short, with 13 bases between. This CDR3 comprises 15 residues. The CDR3 DNA follows: TGCAGCGTTGAAGATCCAAGGCAGGAACAAGAGACCCAGTACTTC. Translated, it gives CSVEDPRQEQETQYF.

This clone was found once. V usage is TRBV28 and J usage is TRBJ1-3; D is undetermined. This CDR3 has 14 residues. The germline V gene encodes CDR1 MDHEN and CDR2 SYDVKM. V was trimmed by 3 bases and J by 10 bases, leaving 16 bases between them. CDR3 nucleotides: TGTGCCAGCAGTTTGTCGGGAAATCTAGTAACCATATATTTT. It translates to CASSLSGNLVTIYF.

The gene calls are TRBV6-4 and TRBJ2-2; TRBD1 or TRBD2 may be the D gene (6 bases each). The CDR3 covers 16 residues. The germline CDR1 and CDR2 sequences are MRHNA and SNTAGT. V lost 5 bases and J lost 5, with 18 bases in between. The CDR3 nucleotides are TGTGCCAGCAGTACTAACAGGGAGGCGGGAACCGGGGAGCTGTTTTTT. Encoded protein: CASSTNREAGTGELFF.

This chain connects TRBV6-6 to TRBJ2-7; D perhaps matches TRBD1 (6 bases). The CDR3 contains 15 residues. Looked up from germline, CDR1 is MNHNY and CDR2 is SVGAGI (reference sequence). V lost 7 bases and J lost 2, with 18 bases in between. This CDR3 is CASNIDRFEAYEQYF. CDR3 in DNA: TGTGCCAGCAACATTGACAGGTTTGAAGCCTACGAGCAGTACTTC.

The gene calls are TRBV7-8 and TRBJ1-5, with a tentative D call TRBD1 (5 bases). This CDR3 spans 16 amino acids. V lost 1 base and J lost 1, with 11 bases in between. Germline CDR1 reads SGHVS; CDR2 reads FQNEAQ. The CDR3 spells CASSLVPAGSNQPQHF. CDR3 DNA sequence: TGTGCCAGCAGCTTAGTGCCAGCAGGGAGCAATCAGCCCCAGCATTTT.

About this clone itself: Different DNA sequences within this sample yield the same CDR3. J is TRBJ2-7 and V is TRBV18, with TRBD2 matching 12 bases. This CDR3 is 14 amino acids long. CDR1 is KGHSH and CDR2 is LQKENI in the germline V gene. The V gene end was trimmed by 3 bases and the J gene end by 3 bases; junction bases not matched to a gene: 0. CDR3 region: CASSPTSGSYEQYF. The CDR3 region has the DNA TGTGCCAGCTCACCGACTAGCGGGAGCTACGAGCAGTACTTC.

This clone was observed a handful of times. The rearrangement joins TRBV6-6 to TRBJ2-1; D is possibly TRBD1 (5 bases). V was trimmed by 7 bases and J by 5 bases, leaving 12 bases between them. Per germline, CDR1 MNHNY and CDR2 SVGAGI (reference sequence). The CDR3 loop spans 13 amino acids. The CDR3 spells CASMGFRDNEQFF. CDR3 sequence (DNA): TGTGCCAGCATGGGATTCAGGGACAATGAGCAGTTCTTC.

The chain couples TRBV19 to TRBJ2-1, with TRBD1 matching over 10 bases. Looked up from germline, CDR1 is LNHDA and CDR2 is SQIVND (reference sequence). V was clipped by 5 bases and J by 4 bases; unmatched bases: 11. The CDR3 is made up of 17 amino acids. The CDR3 region has the DNA TGTGCCAGTAGTCCCCATCCGGGACAGGGGAAATACAATGAGCAGTTCTTC. Amino acids: CASSPHPGQGKYNEQFF.

This rearrangement joins TRBV5-5 to TRBJ2-7; D possibly matches TRBD1 or TRBD2 (5 bases each). Per the germline V gene, CDR1 is SGHKS and CDR2 is YYEKEE (reference sequence). CDR3 length equals 13 residues. V was shortened by 2 bases and J by 6 bases, with 12 bases between the two germline ends. The chain's CDR3 is CASSFNSGPEQYF. DNA of the CDR3: TGTGCCAGCAGCTTCAACTCGGGGCCCGAGCAGTACTTC.

V gene TRBV5-1 combines with J gene TRBJ2-3; 11 bases are shared with TRBD2. Trimming removed 4 bases from V and 4 bases from J; junction bases left unmatched: 8. This CDR3 region has 16 residues. Germline CDR1 reads SGHRS; CDR2 reads YFSETQ. The CDR3 loop is CASSLASGRTPDTQYF. Here the CDR3 DNA reads TGCGCCAGCAGCCTAGCTAGCGGGAGGACCCCAGATACGCAGTATTTT.

The V gene is TRBV27, the J gene TRBJ2-7, with a weak D call TRBD1 (6 bases). The CDR3 has 11 residues. Per germline, CDR1 MNHEY and CDR2 SMNVEV (reference sequence). V was shortened by 6 bases and J by 5 bases, with 8 bases between the two germline ends. The CDR3 nucleotides are TGTGCCAGCAGGAACAGGGACGAGCAGTACTTC. Its protein product is CASRNRDEQYF.

The chain is built from TRBV10-3 and TRBJ2-1; 7 bases fit TRBD2. Trimming cost V 6 bases and J 1 base; bases outside gene matches: 9. Germline V CDR1 and CDR2: ENHRY, SYGVKD. The length of the CDR3 is 16 residues. The CDR3 reads CAISPDGRESYNEQFF. The DNA of the CDR3 is TGTGCCATCAGCCCAGATGGGCGGGAGTCCTACAATGAGCAGTTCTTC.

The genes are TRBV5-6 and TRBJ2-2, with 12 bases fitting TRBD1. This CDR3 comprises 17 residues. Germline V gene data show CDR1 as SGHDT and CDR2 as YYEEEE. With V trimmed by 5 bases and J by 5 bases, 10 bases remained unmatched. CDR3 sequence (DNA): TGTGCCAGCAGGCACACCGGGACAGGGGGCAGTACCGGGGAGCTGTTTTTT. Translating gives CASRHTGTGGSTGELFF.

This chain links TRBV13 with TRBJ2-3; TRBD1 matches 9 bases. The CDR3 runs 15 residues. The junction had 3 bases not matched to a gene; V was cut back by 1 base and J by 4 bases. Germline V gene data show CDR1 as PRHDT and CDR2 as FYEKMQ (reference sequence). The CDR3 DNA reads TGTGCCAGCAGCTTAGTGGGACAGGGTCCAGATACGCAGTATTTT. This codes for CASSLVGQGPDTQYF.

Comment on this clone: Other DNA sequences in this specimen translate into the identical CDR3. The CDR3 here is CASSLEGQGAYEQYF. Written as DNA, the CDR3 is TGCGCCAGCAGCCTAGAGGGACAGGGGGCTTACGAGCAGTACTTC. The gene calls are TRBV5-1 and TRBJ2-7; 12 nucleotides line up with TRBD1. Germline V CDR1 and CDR2: SGHRS, YFSETQ. Losses at the gene ends were 4 bases for V and 4 bases for J; bases not matched to a gene: 6. This CDR3 region has 15 residues.